Below, 25 T cell receptor beta chains from the same sample are listed, as sequenced in a study of beta chain features in type 1 diabetes. Of the isolated RNA, all was reverse transcribed, and so the sequenced material was expressed TCRB transcripts. Here immunoSEQ multiplex PCR was the method, and the copy in TCRdb shows in-frame clones only, minus some. This table holds some 22,000 clones, roughly 69% found once. The sequenced sample consisted of Tregs from blood. All receptors come from a woman in her forties in good health.

The V gene is TRBV7-9, the J gene TRBJ1-2; D uncertain. Per germline, CDR1 SEHNR and CDR2 FQNEAQ (reference sequence). This CDR3 has 16 residues. Trimming stripped 2 bases from V and 1 base from J, with 14 bases between. The CDR3 DNA follows: TGTGCCAGCAGCTTAATCCTTGCGGGAGTTAACTATGGCTACACCTTC. This encodes CASSLILAGVNYGYTF.

The rearrangement links TRBV14 to TRBJ2-3; D is unresolved. The germline V gene encodes CDR1 SGHDN and CDR2 FVKESK. V shed 1 base and J shed 4 bases, with 12 bases lying between them. The CDR3 has 15 residues. CDR3 amino acids: CASSQGNNPADTQYF. DNA of the CDR3: TGTGCCAGCAGCCAAGGAAATAACCCGGCAGATACGCAGTATTTT.

The chain links TRBV5-1 to TRBJ2-3; 9 bases fit TRBD1. V shed 8 bases, J shed 10 bases, and the junction held 5 bases outside the gene matches. CDR3 size: 11 residues. Germline V lookup: CDR1 SGHRS, CDR2 YFSETQ. The CDR3 protein is CASTGGVAQYF. CDR3 in DNA: TGCGCCAGTACAGGGGGCGTTGCGCAGTATTTT.

V usage is TRBV5-1 and J usage is TRBJ2-5; 7 bases are shared with TRBD2. The junction had 8 bases not matched to a gene; V was cut back by 2 bases and J by 4 bases. This CDR3 region has 15 residues. Germline assignment: CDR1 SGHRS and CDR2 YFSETQ. The CDR3 loop reads CASSFARGGGETQYF. CDR3 in DNA: TGCGCCAGCAGCTTCGCTCGGGGCGGGGGAGAGACCCAGTACTTC. The whole variable domain, filled in from reference TRBV5-1 and TRBJ2-5, reads KAGVTQTPRYLIKTRGQQVTLSCSPISGHRSVSWYQQTPGQGLQFLFEYFSETQRNKGNFPGRFSGRQFSNSRSEMNVSTLELGDSALYLCASSFARGGGETQYFGPGTRLLVL.

The table lists this clone with a few counts. This chain joins TRBV4-2 and TRBJ2-7; 8 bases are a match to TRBD2. The V gene end was trimmed by 4 bases and the J gene end by 5 bases; junction bases not matched to a gene: 7. Germline V gene lookup returns CDR1 LGHNA and CDR2 YNFKEQ. This CDR3 has 14 residues. The CDR3 sequence: CASSPVAGLDEQYF. CDR3 nucleotides: TGTGCCAGCAGCCCAGTAGCGGGGCTCGACGAGCAGTACTTC.

Turning to this clone: A read error may produce the germline difference seen at one junction end. The chain has TRBV7-7 and TRBJ2-2; no definite D call. The CDR3 covers 13 residues. In germline, CDR1 is SSHAT, CDR2 FNYEAQ (reference sequence). The CDR3: CASSISNTGELFF. CDR3 DNA: TGTGCTAGCAGCATTAGTAACACCGGGGAGCTGTTTTTT. The whole variable domain, remainder taken from reference TRBV7-7 and TRBJ2-2, is GAGVSQSPRYKVTKRGQDVTLRCDPISSHATLYWYQQALGQGPEFLTYFNYEAQPDKSGLPSDRFSAERPEGSISTLTIQRTEQRDSAMYRCASSISNTGELFFGEGSRLTVL.

The chain uses TRBV29-1 and TRBJ2-7; D call uncertain. Germline assignment: CDR1 SQVTM and CDR2 ANQGSEA. The CDR3 is made up of 11 amino acids. Between the trimmed V and J ends, which lost 6 bases and 4 bases, there was a span of 10 bases. The CDR3 DNA reads TGCAGCGTCACGGAGTGGTACGAGCAGTACTTC. Protein sequence: CSVTEWYEQYF.

The genes are TRBV20-1 and TRBJ2-1; possible D gene TRBD2, 5 bases. The germline V gene has CDR1 DFQATT and CDR2 SNEGSKA (reference sequence). There are 11 residues in the CDR3. V was pared by 4 bases and J by 8 bases, with 9 bases between. CDR3 sequence reads: CSATNSDEQFF. The DNA for the CDR3 is TGCAGTGCTACTAATAGCGATGAGCAGTTCTTC.

V gene TRBV5-1 combines with J gene TRBJ2-5, with TRBD1 matching over 7 bases. Germline V gene data show CDR1 as SGHRS and CDR2 as YFSETQ. The junction had 7 bases not matched to a gene; V was cut back by 5 bases and J by 0 bases. This CDR3 comprises 15 residues. CDR3 bases: TGCGCCAGCAGGATCACAGGGGCGTACCAAGAGACCCAGTACTTC. Translation: CASRITGAYQETQYF.

The J gene is TRBJ2-1, the V gene TRBV7-9, with D tentatively TRBD1 (5 bases). V was shortened by 2 bases and J by 6 bases, with 20 bases between the two germline ends. The V gene's germline CDR1 is SEHNR and CDR2 FQNEAQ (reference sequence). The CDR3 has 17 amino acids. The CDR3: CASSLYPDRHPTNEQFF. The DNA for the CDR3 is TGTGCCAGCAGCTTATATCCCGACAGACACCCTACCAATGAGCAGTTCTTC.

This clone appeared once. The chain couples TRBV9 to TRBJ2-1; D not resolved. The ends were cut back, 1 base at V and 8 bases at J, with 13 bases in the middle. The CDR3 runs 14 residues. Germline V CDR1 and CDR2: SGDLS, YYNGEE. The CDR3 nucleotides are TGTGCCAGCAGCGTAAGTCCCCAACGGGATGAGCAGTTCTTC. This encodes CASSVSPQRDEQFF.

The chain uses TRBV15 and TRBJ1-2; perhaps TRBD1 as D (5 bases). This CDR3 comprises 16 residues. Looked up from germline, CDR1 is LNHNV and CDR2 is YYDKDF (reference sequence). Trimming stripped 1 base from V and 1 base from J, with 13 bases between. This chain's CDR3 is CATSRGGAGDNYGYTF. CDR3 sequence (DNA): TGTGCCACCAGCAGAGGTGGGGCGGGGGATAACTATGGCTACACCTTC.

The chain carries TRBV18 and TRBJ1-2; 11 positions agree with TRBD1. The CDR3 consists of 15 residues. The V gene's germline CDR1 is KGHSH and CDR2 LQKENI. V was pared by 3 bases and J by 1 base, with 1 base of the junction left unmatched. The CDR3 is CASSPGQGDNYGYTF. The CDR3 DNA reads TGTGCCAGCTCACCGGGACAGGGGGATAACTATGGCTACACCTTC. The full variable domain, its missing parts supplied by reference TRBV18 and TRBJ1-2, is NAGVMQNPRHLVRRRGQEARLRCSPMKGHSHVYWYRQLPEEGLKFMVYLQKENIIDESGMPKERFSAEFPKEGPSILRIQQVVRGDSAAYFCASSPGQGDNYGYTFGSGTRLTVV.

The sample holds a few counts of this clone. The DNA of the CDR3 is TGTGCCAGCAGTTACCAAGGATTTACAGGGTTGGAGACCCAGTACTTC. Translated: CASSYQGFTGLETQYF. The J gene is TRBJ2-5, the V gene TRBV6-5, with a weak D call TRBD1 (6 bases). The CDR3 has 16 residues. Between the trimmed V and J ends, which lost 2 bases and 5 bases, there was a span of 18 bases. Looked up from germline, CDR1 is MNHEY and CDR2 is SVGAGI.

By share, this clone counts as medium-sized. The CDR3 DNA reads as TGTGCCAGCAGCCCCCAGGGACAGGGATTATCTAAAGGCTACACCTTC. This codes for CASSPQGQGLSKGYTF. J is TRBJ1-2 and V is TRBV11-2, with TRBD1 matching 9 bases. Germline V gene sequence: CDR1 SGHAT, CDR2 FQNNGV. This CDR3 spans 16 amino acids. The V segment lost 5 bases and the J segment 8 bases; nucleotides outside the gene matches: 15.

The J gene is TRBJ2-7, the V gene TRBV5-1; 9 positions match TRBD1. Germline CDR1 reads SGHRS; CDR2 reads YFSETQ. The CDR3 covers 14 residues. V was clipped by 4 bases and J by 2 bases; unmatched bases: 4. DNA for the CDR3: TGCGCCAGCAGCACACAGGGGGCTGCCTACGAGCAGTACTTC. This encodes CASSTQGAAYEQYF.

The J gene is TRBJ2-2, the V gene TRBV2; 8 bases line up with TRBD2. The V gene end was trimmed by 7 bases and the J gene end by 5 bases; junction bases not matched to a gene: 9. Per the germline V gene, CDR1 is SNHLY and CDR2 is FYNNEI. The CDR3 runs to 15 residues. CDR3 residues: CASTGLRGETGELFF. For the CDR3, the DNA is TGTGCCAGCACTGGCTTGCGGGGGGAGACCGGGGAGCTGTTTTTT.

Points on this clone: One end of the junction fails to match germline, which may point to a read error. Other DNA sequences in this specimen translate into the identical CDR3. The chain joins TRBV11-2 to TRBJ1-1, with TRBD1 as a possible D gene (5 bases). Germline V gene data show CDR1 as SGHAT and CDR2 as FQNNGV. The CDR3 spans 14 residues. CDR3 region: CASSARQMNTEAFF. The CDR3 DNA reads TGTGCCAGCAGCGCGAGACAGATGAACACTGAAGCCTTCTTT.

The J gene is TRBJ2-3, the V gene TRBV19; 12 bases align to TRBD1. Germline lookup yields CDR1 LNHDA and CDR2 SQIVND (reference sequence). The V gene end was trimmed by 7 bases and the J gene end by 5 bases; junction bases not matched to a gene: 4. This CDR3 has 14 amino acids. CDR3: CASTRDRGQDTQYF. The CDR3 DNA follows: TGTGCCAGTACTCGGGACAGGGGGCAAGATACGCAGTATTTT. Full variable domain (outside the CDR3, taken from reference TRBV19 and TRBJ2-3): DGGITQSPKYLFRKEGQNVTLSCEQNLNHDAMYWYRQDPGQGLRLIYYSQIVNDFQKGDIAEGYSVSREKKESFPLTVTSAQKNPTAFYLCASTRDRGQDTQYFGPGTRLTVL.

The chain links TRBV27 to TRBJ1-1; no definite D call. This CDR3 is 13 amino acids long. Germline-derived CDR1 and CDR2 are MNHEY and SMNVEV (reference sequence). Trimming stripped 6 bases from V and 3 bases from J, with 11 bases between. The CDR3: CASRRIGDTEAFF. The CDR3 DNA reads TGTGCCAGCAGGAGGATCGGAGACACTGAAGCTTTCTTT.

V usage is TRBV10-1 and J usage is TRBJ2-2; the D is unclear. The CDR3 runs to 13 residues. Trimming removed 8 bases at V and 0 bases at J, with 7 bases between. The V gene's germline CDR1 is WNHNN and CDR2 SYGVQD (reference sequence). The CDR3 loop reads CASRGANTGELFF. The CDR3 region has the DNA TGCGCCAGCCGCGGCGCGAACACCGGGGAGCTGTTTTTT.

The rearrangement uses TRBV11-2 and TRBJ1-6; 8 bases align to TRBD1. Germline lookup yields CDR1 SGHAT and CDR2 FQNNGV. With V trimmed by 8 bases and J by 4 bases, 1 base remained unmatched. This CDR3 region has 13 residues. For the CDR3, the DNA is TGTGCCAGCGGGGACAGGTATAATTCACCCCTCCACTTT. It codes for CASGDRYNSPLHF.

The rearrangement links TRBV4-3 to TRBJ1-1; 8 bases fit TRBD1. CDR3 length: 15 amino acids. V shed 0 bases, J shed 7 bases, and the junction held 7 bases outside the gene matches. CDR1 is LGHNA, CDR2 YSLEER, per germline. In DNA form, the CDR3 reads TGCGCCAGCAGCCAAGATACCCTGGACAGGGATGAAGCTTTCTTT. This sequence encodes CASSQDTLDRDEAFF.

This sequence joins TRBV7-8 and TRBJ2-1, with 8 bases identical to TRBD1. The CDR3 is 15 residues long. The ends lost 5 bases at V and 2 bases at J; junction bases unmatched: 5. Germline CDR1 SGHVS, CDR2 FQNEAQ. CDR3 sequence reads: CASSADRGTYNEQFF. Written as DNA, the CDR3 is TGTGCCAGCAGCGCAGACAGGGGAACCTACAATGAGCAGTTCTTC.

The chain carries TRBV15 and TRBJ2-3; D perhaps matches TRBD2 (5 bases). This CDR3 region has 14 residues. Germline V CDR1 and CDR2: LNHNV, YYDKDF (reference sequence). The V end lost 8 bases, the J end lost 0 bases, and 12 bases lay between the germline ends. This CDR3 reads CATREGTSTDTQYF. The CDR3 bases are TGTGCCACCCGGGAAGGAACTAGCACAGATACGCAGTATTTT.